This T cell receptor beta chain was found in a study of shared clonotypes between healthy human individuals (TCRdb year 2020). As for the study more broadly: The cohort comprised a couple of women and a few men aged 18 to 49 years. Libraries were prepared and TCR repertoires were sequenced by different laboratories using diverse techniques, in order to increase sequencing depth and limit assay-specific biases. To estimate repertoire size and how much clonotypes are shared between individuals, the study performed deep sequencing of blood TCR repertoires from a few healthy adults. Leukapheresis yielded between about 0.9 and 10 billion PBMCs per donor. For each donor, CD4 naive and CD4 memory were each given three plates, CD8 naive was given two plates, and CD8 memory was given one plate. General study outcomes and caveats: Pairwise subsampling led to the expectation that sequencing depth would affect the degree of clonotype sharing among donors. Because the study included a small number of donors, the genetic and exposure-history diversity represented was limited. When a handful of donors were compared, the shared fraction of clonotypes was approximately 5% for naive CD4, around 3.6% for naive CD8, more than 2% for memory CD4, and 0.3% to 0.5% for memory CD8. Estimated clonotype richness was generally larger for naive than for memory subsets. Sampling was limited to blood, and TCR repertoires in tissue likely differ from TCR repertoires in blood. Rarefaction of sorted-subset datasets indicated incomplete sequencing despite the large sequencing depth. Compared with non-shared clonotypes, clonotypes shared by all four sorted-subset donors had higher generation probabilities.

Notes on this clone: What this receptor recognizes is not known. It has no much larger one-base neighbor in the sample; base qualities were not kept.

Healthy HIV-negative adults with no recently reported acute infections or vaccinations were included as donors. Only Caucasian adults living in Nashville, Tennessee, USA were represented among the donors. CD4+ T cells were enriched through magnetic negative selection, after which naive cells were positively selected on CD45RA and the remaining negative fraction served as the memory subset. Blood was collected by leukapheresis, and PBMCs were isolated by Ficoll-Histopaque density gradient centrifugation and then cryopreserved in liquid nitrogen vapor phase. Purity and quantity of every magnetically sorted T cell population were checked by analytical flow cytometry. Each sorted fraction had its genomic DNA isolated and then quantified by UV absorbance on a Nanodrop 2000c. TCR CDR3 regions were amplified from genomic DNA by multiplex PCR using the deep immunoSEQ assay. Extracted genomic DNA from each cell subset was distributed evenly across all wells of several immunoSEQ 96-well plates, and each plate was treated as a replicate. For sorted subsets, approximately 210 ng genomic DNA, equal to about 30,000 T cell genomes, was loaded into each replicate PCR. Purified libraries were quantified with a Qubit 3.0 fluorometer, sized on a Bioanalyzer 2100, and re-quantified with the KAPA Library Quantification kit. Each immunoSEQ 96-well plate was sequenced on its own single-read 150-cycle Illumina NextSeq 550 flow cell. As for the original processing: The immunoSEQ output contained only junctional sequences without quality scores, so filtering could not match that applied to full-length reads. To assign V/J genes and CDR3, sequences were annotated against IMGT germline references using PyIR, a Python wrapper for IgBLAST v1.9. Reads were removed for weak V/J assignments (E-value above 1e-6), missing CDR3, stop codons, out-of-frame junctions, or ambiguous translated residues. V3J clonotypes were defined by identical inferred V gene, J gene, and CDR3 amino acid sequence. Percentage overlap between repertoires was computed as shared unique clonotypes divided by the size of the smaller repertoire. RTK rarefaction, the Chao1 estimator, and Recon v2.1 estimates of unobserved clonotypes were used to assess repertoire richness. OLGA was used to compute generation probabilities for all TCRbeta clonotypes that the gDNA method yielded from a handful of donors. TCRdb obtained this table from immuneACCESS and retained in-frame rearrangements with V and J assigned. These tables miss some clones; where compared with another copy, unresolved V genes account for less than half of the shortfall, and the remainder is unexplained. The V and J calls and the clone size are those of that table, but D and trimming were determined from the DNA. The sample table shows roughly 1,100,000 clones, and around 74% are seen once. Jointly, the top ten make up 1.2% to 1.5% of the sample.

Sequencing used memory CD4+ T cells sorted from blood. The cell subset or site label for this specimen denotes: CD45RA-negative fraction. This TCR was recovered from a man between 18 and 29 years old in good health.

The nucleotides are TGTGCCAGTAGGCGCTTTCACGAGGGAAGAAGCAATCAGCCCCAGCATTTT. It translates to CASRRFHEGRSNQPQHF. The chain joins TRBV19 to TRBJ1-5; no D gene call is confident. The germline V gene (reference sequence) supplies CDR1 LNHDA and CDR2 SQIVND. The junction shows trimming of 6 bases on V and 1 base on J, plus 19 bases between the germline ends. The CDR3, cysteine through phenylalanine, is 17 amino acids long. The CDR3 DNA has 51 bases and is translated from base 1.